This TCR beta chain was recovered during a study of preoperative IRX-2 immunotherapy in early breast cancer. Treatment described: preoperative locoregional IRX-2 cytokine immunotherapy. Preoperative locoregional IRX-2 cytokine immunotherapy was tested in the phase Ib source study. Germline lookup yields CDR1 SQVTM and CDR2 ANQGSEA. V lost 3 bases and J 1 base, leaving 9 bases between the germline ends. The CDR3 consists of 13 residues. The method was immunoSEQ multiplex PCR; TCRdb's version includes in-frame clones alone and lacks a portion of them. The table shows roughly 4,900 clones, with 73% occurring only once.

The chain joins TRBV29-1 to TRBJ1-2; unclear D gene. Here the sequenced sample was tumor tissue, taken before IRX-2 immunotherapy. The receptor's source is a human donor with breast cancer. The chain's CDR3 is CSVEKGSNYGYTF. CDR3 coding DNA: TGCAGCGTTGAGAAGGGAAGTAACTATGGCTACACCTTC. Complete variable domain (other parts from reference TRBV29-1 and TRBJ1-2): SAVISQKPSRDICQRGTSLTIQCQVDSQVTMMFWYRQQPGQSLTLIATANQGSEATYESGFVIDKFPISRPNLTFSTLTVSNMSPEDSSIYLCSVEKGSNYGYTFGSGTRLTVV.